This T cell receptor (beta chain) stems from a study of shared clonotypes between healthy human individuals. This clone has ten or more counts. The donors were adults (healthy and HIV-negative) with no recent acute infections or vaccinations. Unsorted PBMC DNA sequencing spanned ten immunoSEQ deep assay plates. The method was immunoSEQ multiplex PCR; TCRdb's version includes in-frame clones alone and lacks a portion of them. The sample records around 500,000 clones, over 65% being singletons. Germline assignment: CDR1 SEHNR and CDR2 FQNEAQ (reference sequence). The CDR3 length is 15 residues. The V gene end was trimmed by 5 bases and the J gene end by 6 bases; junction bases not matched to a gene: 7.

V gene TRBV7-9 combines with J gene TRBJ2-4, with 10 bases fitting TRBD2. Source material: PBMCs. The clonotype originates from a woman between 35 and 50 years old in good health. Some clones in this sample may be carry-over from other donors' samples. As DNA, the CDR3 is TGTGCCAGCAGCCCAAGGGGGACTAGCGTAAACATTCAGTACTTC. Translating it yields CASSPRGTSVNIQYF.